These 30 T cell receptor beta chains were all obtained from the same sample, sequenced in a study of cytomegalovirus exposure and HLA in healthy donors. PCR used 60 Vbeta primers and 13 Jbeta primers. Only in-frame clones appear in the TCRdb table, and some are missing; sequencing was by immunoSEQ multiplex PCR. The table shows about 160,000 clones, with around 72% occurring only once. Input material: PBMCs. These receptors all stem from a female donor in good health and CMV-seronegative.

In the case of this clone: One junction end does not reproduce the germline sequence, and a read error may be involved. The chain links TRBV7-7 to TRBJ2-5; D perhaps matches TRBD1 (6 bases). CDR1 and CDR2 (germline): SSHAT, FNYEAQ (reference sequence). The length of the CDR3 is 16 residues. The CDR3 DNA reads TGTGCTAGCAGCGCGCAGGGGCGCCCAGGACCAGAGACCCAGTACTTC. Amino acids: CASSAQGRPGPETQYF.

The V gene is TRBV7-9, the J gene TRBJ2-7; 9 bases match TRBD1. The CDR3 is made up of 15 amino acids. Losses at the gene ends were 5 bases for V and 3 bases for J; bases not matched to a gene: 8. From germline, CDR1 is SEHNR and CDR2 FQNEAQ (reference sequence). The CDR3 loop reads CASSGTGTGLYEQYF. CDR3 nucleotides: TGTGCCAGCAGCGGGACCGGGACAGGGCTCTACGAGCAGTACTTC.

The J gene is TRBJ1-5, the V gene TRBV7-2; maybe TRBD1 (5 bases). In germline, CDR1 is SGHTA, CDR2 FQGNSA. Trimming took 2 bases from V and 7 from J, leaving 15 bases between them. The CDR3 is 15 residues long. The CDR3 sequence is CASSLYGQDRQPQHF. CDR3 sequence (DNA): TGTGCCAGCAGCTTATATGGACAAGATCGGCAGCCCCAGCATTTT.

V is TRBV5-1 and J is TRBJ2-1, with TRBD1 as a possible D gene (6 bases). Germline assignment: CDR1 SGHRS and CDR2 YFSETQ. This CDR3 comprises 14 residues. The V gene lost 4 bases and the J gene lost 9 bases, with 17 bases spanning the gap. The DNA of the CDR3 is TGCGCCAGCAGCCGGGTCACAGGGTCGGGTGAGCAGTTCTTC. Translated: CASSRVTGSGEQFF. The complete variable domain, with remaining parts taken from reference TRBV5-1 and TRBJ2-1, reads KAGVTQTPRYLIKTRGQQVTLSCSPISGHRSVSWYQQTPGQGLQFLFEYFSETQRNKGNFPGRFSGRQFSNSRSEMNVSTLELGDSALYLCASSRVTGSGEQFFGPGTRLTVL.

This clone was recorded once. This chain uses TRBV30 with TRBJ2-1; TRBD2 might be the D (5 bases). CDR3 length: 15 amino acids. Germline-derived CDR1 and CDR2 are GTSNPN and SVGIG (reference sequence). V was clipped by 5 bases and J by 4 bases, with 18 bases between them. As DNA, the CDR3 is TGTGCCTGGCACCCACAACTAGTGCGGTACAATGAGCAGTTCTTC. This gives the protein CAWHPQLVRYNEQFF.

V is TRBV4-3 and J is TRBJ2-1; 13 nucleotides align to TRBD2. V shed 4 bases, J shed 0 bases, and the junction held 6 bases outside the gene matches. Germline CDR1 reads LGHNA; CDR2 reads YSLEER. This CDR3 contains 18 residues. The CDR3 DNA follows: TGCGCCAGCAGCCGAGAACTAGCGGGAGGGCCCTCCTACAATGAGCAGTTCTTC. It yields the protein CASSRELAGGPSYNEQFF.

The CDR3 DNA reads as TGTGCCAGCAGCTCCCTTATACCGGGACAGGTCTACGAGCAGTACTTC. Residues: CASSSLIPGQVYEQYF. The gene calls are TRBV5-5 and TRBJ2-7, with 8 bases identical to TRBD1. The CDR3 is 16 amino acids. J was trimmed by 3 bases and V by 3 bases; bases with no gene match: 11. CDR1 and CDR2 from the germline V gene are SGHKS and YYEKEE (reference sequence).

This clone was found a few times. CDR3 nucleotides: TGTGCCAGCTGCCGGGACAGGGGAGAGACCCAGTACTTC. Its protein is CASCRDRGETQYF. The chain combines TRBV27 with TRBJ2-5; 10 bases are shared with TRBD1. The CDR3 contains 13 residues. Germline trimming cut 8 bases from V and 4 bases from J; bases unmatched to any gene: 4. Looked up from germline, CDR1 is MNHEY and CDR2 is SMNVEV (reference sequence).

The chain has TRBV27 and TRBJ2-7; TRBD1 matches at 7 bases. This CDR3 is built from 12 residues. Losses at the gene ends were 2 bases for V and 6 bases for J; bases not matched to a gene: 1. Germline CDR1 is MNHEY and CDR2 is SMNVEV (reference sequence). CDR3: CASSLPGGEQYF. The CDR3 coding sequence is TGTGCCAGCAGTTTACCAGGGGGCGAGCAGTACTTC.

The chain joins TRBV4-2 to TRBJ1-3, with D possibly matching TRBD1 (6 bases). Trimming removed 5 bases from V and 0 bases from J, with 14 bases in between. The CDR3 contains 16 residues. Looked up from germline, CDR1 is LGHNA and CDR2 is YNFKEQ. CDR3 sequence: CASSALQGLSGNTIYF. CDR3 nucleotide sequence: TGTGCCAGCAGCGCCTTACAGGGCCTCTCTGGAAACACCATATATTTT.

CDR3 DNA sequence: TGTGCCGCAGCGGGGGGGACCGGGGAGCTGTTTTTT. Translation: CAAAGGTGELFF. J is TRBJ2-2 and V is TRBV7-2; 10 nucleotides match TRBD2. CDR1 is SGHTA, CDR2 FQGNSA, per germline. The ends lost 11 bases at V and 5 bases at J; junction bases unmatched: 2. The CDR3 spans 12 residues.

The chain carries TRBV28 and TRBJ2-5; a possible D gene is TRBD2 (6 bases). The V end was cut by 5 bases, the J end by 1 base, with 14 bases between. Germline assignment: CDR1 MDHEN and CDR2 SYDVKM. There are 15 residues in the CDR3. CDR3 sequence reads: CASSPPGGGQETQYF. In DNA form, the CDR3 reads TGTGCCAGCAGTCCTCCCGGGGGTGGCCAAGAGACCCAGTACTTC.

This chain uses TRBV9 with TRBJ2-1, with D perhaps matching TRBD2 (6 bases). This CDR3 region has 16 residues. The germline V gene has CDR1 SGDLS and CDR2 YYNGEE. Trimming stripped 0 bases from V and 6 bases from J, with 16 bases between. The CDR3 DNA reads as TGTGCCAGCAGCGTAGCTTTAGGGGTAGCGGCCAATGAGCAGTTCTTC. As protein: CASSVALGVAANEQFF. Combining the CDR3 with reference TRBV9 and TRBJ2-1 gives the whole variable domain DSGVTQTPKHLITATGQRVTLRCSPRSGDLSVYWYQQSLDQGLQFLIQYYNGEERAKGNILERFSAQQFPDLHSELNLSSLELGDSALYFCASSVALGVAANEQFFGPGTRLTVL.

A few counts support this clone. The V and J genes are TRBV2 and TRBJ2-1; 9 bases agree with TRBD1. CDR3 length: 15 amino acids. Germline V gene sequence: CDR1 SNHLY, CDR2 FYNNEI. V lost 10 bases and J lost 2; bases outside the gene matches: 9. Here the CDR3 DNA reads TGTGCCAACCACCGGACAGGGGAGGCCTACAATGAGCAGTTCTTC. It is translated as CANHRTGEAYNEQFF. Variable domain in full (rest from reference TRBV2 and TRBJ2-1): EPEVTQTPSHQVTQMGQEVILRCVPISNHLYFYWYRQILGQKVEFLVSFYNNEISEKSEIFDDQFSVERPDGSNFTLKIRSTKLEDSAMYFCANHRTGEAYNEQFFGPGTRLTVL.

The chain carries TRBV6-1 and TRBJ2-1, with 9 bases aligning to TRBD2. Trimming at V came to 1 base and at J to 4 bases, leaving 5 bases not matched to a gene. Germline V lookup: CDR1 MNHNS, CDR2 SASEGT. The CDR3 sequence is 16 residues long. The CDR3 sequence: CASSEGRLAVYNEQFF. CDR3 in DNA: TGTGCCAGCAGTGAAGGGCGACTAGCGGTTTACAATGAGCAGTTCTTC.

This clone was recorded only once. The rearrangement links TRBV28 to TRBJ2-4, with 7 bases identical to TRBD2. V lost 5 bases to trimming and J lost 1 base; unmatched junction nucleotides: 8. This CDR3 is 16 amino acids long. Germline CDR1 reads MDHEN; CDR2 reads SYDVKM. CDR3 loop: CASSLSGRVAKNIQYF. Here the CDR3 DNA reads TGTGCCAGCAGTCTCTCAGGGAGGGTGGCCAAAAACATTCAGTACTTC.

The chain has TRBV4-1 and TRBJ2-7; 12 bases match TRBD1. From germline, CDR1 is MGHRA and CDR2 YSYEKL. The V gene end was trimmed by 3 bases and the J gene end by 5 bases; junction bases not matched to a gene: 2. The CDR3 has 14 residues. The CDR3 loop reads CASSQGQGADEQYF. For the CDR3, the DNA is TGCGCCAGCAGCCAGGGACAGGGGGCCGACGAGCAGTACTTC.

The chain combines TRBV28 with TRBJ2-5, with TRBD2 matching over 10 bases. J lost 1 base, V lost 6 bases, and 14 bases had no gene match. In germline, CDR1 is MDHEN, CDR2 SYDVKM. The CDR3 is 18 amino acids. The CDR3 spells CASSKRTSGVGLQETQYF. CDR3 in DNA: TGTGCCAGCAGCAAAAGGACTAGCGGAGTAGGGCTCCAAGAGACCCAGTACTTC.

The genes are TRBV7-2 and TRBJ1-2, with TRBD1 matching 9 bases. Trimming cost V 5 bases and J 7 bases; bases outside gene matches: 17. In germline, CDR1 is SGHTA, CDR2 FQGNSA. The CDR3 sequence is 17 residues long. CDR3 loop: CASSPQTGGGQGGGYTF. CDR3 nucleotides: TGTGCCAGCAGCCCCCAAACAGGGGGGGGACAGGGAGGTGGCTACACCTTC.

This chain uses TRBV27 with TRBJ2-5, with 10 bases aligning to TRBD2. CDR1 and CDR2 from the germline V gene are MNHEY and SMNVEV (reference sequence). V shed 2 bases and J 2 bases; nucleotides not matched to a gene: 5. There are 16 residues in the CDR3. CDR3 residues: CASSLISGGIQETQYF. CDR3 nucleotides: TGTGCCAGCAGTTTAATTAGCGGGGGGATTCAAGAGACCCAGTACTTC.

Worth noting for this clone: The sample contains more than one DNA sequence encoding this CDR3. The rearrangement uses TRBV18 and TRBJ1-1; D is perhaps TRBD1 (5 bases). The CDR3 extends over 14 amino acids. V lost 6 bases and J lost 1, with 12 bases in between. CDR1 is KGHSH and CDR2 is LQKENI in the germline V gene. Here the CDR3 DNA reads TGTGCCAGCTCCCCTCAGGGAAGGAACACTGAAGCTTTCTTT. Amino acids: CASSPQGRNTEAFF.

The chain joins TRBV2 to TRBJ2-1; TRBD2 is a possible D gene (6 bases). The CDR3 runs to 11 residues. Germline V gene lookup returns CDR1 SNHLY and CDR2 FYNNEI. Trimming pared 6 bases from V and 7 bases from J, leaving 7 bases between. This CDR3 reads CASRLANEQFF. Here the CDR3 DNA reads TGTGCCAGCAGGCTAGCGAATGAGCAGTTCTTC.

The chain carries TRBV19 and TRBJ1-2, with a possible D match to TRBD1 (5 bases). The CDR3 contains 13 residues. V shed 7 bases and J shed 8 bases, with 17 bases lying between them. Germline V lookup: CDR1 LNHDA, CDR2 SQIVND (reference sequence). In DNA form, the CDR3 reads TGTGCCAGTACCGGGGGACGGTTCTTGGGCTACACCTTC. Translating gives CASTGGRFLGYTF.

This clone has just one count. This chain uses TRBV6-1 with TRBJ1-4; D is possibly TRBD1 (5 bases). Germline CDR1 is MNHNS and CDR2 is SASEGT. With 4 bases removed from V and 6 bases from J, the gap between germline ends came to 12 bases. The length of the CDR3 is 14 residues. CDR3 sequence (DNA): TGTGCCAGCAGTGCGGGACGGGGGGATGAAAAACTGTTTTTT. Amino acids: CASSAGRGDEKLFF.

CDR3 amino acids: CASSPREETQYF. CDR3 bases: TGTGCCAGCAGCCCCAGGGAAGAGACCCAGTACTTC. The V call is TRBV9, the J call TRBJ2-5; TRBD1 might be the D (5 bases). V lost 4 bases and J 3 bases, leaving 7 bases between the germline ends. This CDR3 region has 12 residues. Germline V CDR1 and CDR2: SGDLS, YYNGEE.

This chain connects TRBV7-9 to TRBJ2-2, with 7 bases matching TRBD1. The CDR3 is made up of 14 amino acids. Germline V CDR1 and CDR2: SEHNR, FQNEAQ (reference sequence). V lost 8 bases to trimming and J lost 0 bases; unmatched junction nucleotides: 3. The CDR3 sequence: CASRQGANTGELFF. In DNA form, the CDR3 reads TGTGCCAGCCGTCAGGGGGCGAACACCGGGGAGCTGTTTTTT.

This chain connects TRBV7-9 to TRBJ2-7; 7 nucleotides agree with TRBD1. Germline CDR1 is SEHNR and CDR2 is FQNEAQ (reference sequence). With 5 bases clipped from V and 4 bases from J, the junction kept 5 bases outside the gene matches. This CDR3 contains 13 residues. CDR3 DNA sequence: TGTGCCAGCAGCCCAGGGACAGTATACGAGCAGTACTTC. Residues: CASSPGTVYEQYF.

This clone was detected a few times. V gene TRBV18 combines with J gene TRBJ1-2; D gene unclear. CDR3 length equals 14 residues. In germline, CDR1 is KGHSH, CDR2 LQKENI. V was clipped by 1 base and J by 0 bases, with 6 bases between them. CDR3 region: CASSPLTTNYGYTF. The CDR3 DNA reads TGTGCCAGCTCACCACTGACAACTAACTATGGCTACACCTTC.

The chain couples TRBV6-6 to TRBJ2-2; 9 nucleotides agree with TRBD2. The junction had 8 bases not matched to a gene; V was cut back by 11 bases and J by 1 base. The CDR3 covers 15 residues. Germline assignment: CDR1 MNHNY and CDR2 SVGAGI (reference sequence). This CDR3 is CAGRGAGGNTGELFF. DNA of the CDR3: TGTGCCGGACGGGGAGCGGGAGGGAACACCGGGGAGCTGTTTTTT.

In its sample, this clone was seen a few times. V is TRBV13 and J is TRBJ1-4, with 7 bases that match TRBD1. After removal of 3 bases from V and 8 bases from J, the junction contained 9 bases not matched to a gene. Germline V CDR1 and CDR2: PRHDT, FYEKMQ (reference sequence). The CDR3 consists of 15 residues. The CDR3 spells CASSFRPTGFEKLFF. The CDR3 DNA sequence: TGTGCCAGCAGCTTCCGGCCGACAGGGTTCGAAAAACTGTTTTTT.